The T cell receptor beta chain described here comes from a study of T cells in localized non-small cell lung cancer. Data came from immunoSEQ multiplex PCR; TCRdb stores just in-frame clones and leaves some out. The sample shows around 41,000 clones, 85% to 90% of them seen only once. This receptor was identified in a female donor at least 60 years old with stage I squamous cell lung carcinoma. The sample in question was peripheral blood, obtained before any cancer treatment.

In DNA form, the CDR3 reads TGTGCCAGCAGCCGGGGAGGGAACTATGGCTACACCTTC. This sequence encodes CASSRGGNYGYTF. J is TRBJ1-2 and V is TRBV6-5; D unresolved. V was pared by 6 bases and J by 2 bases, with 10 bases between. Germline CDR1 MNHEY, CDR2 SVGAGI. CDR3 length: 13 amino acids.